This T cell receptor beta chain was observed in a study of PD-L1 blockade in urothelial cancer. In the study overall: Males with urothelial cancer arising in the bladder constituted most of the roughly 30 patients. The researchers analyzed blood 3 weeks (second dose) and 6 weeks after treatment start.

This table comes from immunoSEQ multiplex PCR, and its TCRdb copy is limited to in-frame clones, with some not included. The sample comprises 75,000 to 95,000 clones, 91% of which are singletons, and more than 0.85% rests with the top ten. Time point described: peripheral blood 6 weeks after treatment start. The V and J ends lost 4 bases and 2 bases respectively, with 10 bases between them. Looked up from germline, CDR1 is GTSNPN and CDR2 is SVGIG (reference sequence). The CDR3 has 13 residues. The sequences come from PBMCs, collected around atezolizumab (anti-PD-L1) treatment. This TCR was sampled from a woman aged 80 or over with urothelial cancer. This chain connects TRBV30 to TRBJ2-3, with D maybe TRBD2 (7 bases). DNA of the CDR3: TGTGCCTGGAAGGCGGGGGCCACAGATACGCAGTATTTT. Translated: CAWKAGATDTQYF. Supplemented by reference TRBV30 and TRBJ2-3, the full variable domain reads SQTIHQWPATLVQPVGSPLSLECTVEGTSNPNLYWYRQAAGRGLQLLFYSVGIGQISSEVPQNLSASRPQDRQFILSSKKLLLSDSGFYLCAWKAGATDTQYFGPGTRLTVL.